Below are 16 T cell receptor beta chains sequenced from a single sample in a study of tumor and adjacent non-tumor tissue in lung cancer. TCRbeta libraries were built with three rounds of nested PCR, modified from ARM-PCR. TCRdb recomputed calls from the multiplex PCR reads with MiXCR, one row per CDR3 protein. The table has under 95,000 distinct CDR3 sequences, about 61% seen once; the top ten hold about 16%. RNA was extracted from bulk tissue without any cell sorting. The sequencing input was lung tumor tissue. These receptors all stem from a man aged 65 to 85 with non-small cell lung cancer.

In this sample, this clonotype turned up a few times. A single base separates this from a much larger clone, so it may be a read error. The chain recombines TRBV12-3 or TRBV12-4 with TRBJ2-1; 11 nucleotides line up with TRBD2. This CDR3 region has 11 residues. The CDR3 region is CANSEGTSGFF. The CDR3 bases are TGTGCCAACAGTGAAGGGACTAGCGGATTCTTC.

There are a few counts of this clonotype. The rearrangement uses TRBV28 and TRBJ2-1; no clear D gene. The CDR3 spans 11 residues. Per the germline V gene, CDR1 is MDHEN and CDR2 is SYDVKM. V lost 4 bases and J 8 bases, leaving 6 bases between the germline ends. The CDR3 here is CASSSLYEQFF. The CDR3 coding sequence is TGTGCCAGCAGTTCGTTGTATGAGCAGTTCTTC.

About this clonotype: One end of the junction varies from germline; a read error may be responsible. V gene TRBV6-6 combines with J gene TRBJ2-1; D is perhaps TRBD1 (5 bases). Germline CDR1 and CDR2: MNHNY and SVGAGI (reference sequence). The CDR3 contains 12 residues. CDR3 protein: CASGYAWGEQFF. The CDR3 DNA reads as TGTGCCAGCGGTTACGCGTGGGGCGAGCAGTTCTTC.

The chain employs TRBV6-2 or TRBV6-3 and TRBJ2-1; 8 bases map to TRBD2. Germline lookup yields CDR1 MNHEY and CDR2 SVGEGT. The CDR3 consists of 15 residues. Germline trimming cut 6 bases from V and 7 bases from J; bases unmatched to any gene: 11. The CDR3: CASSLFSGMGNEQFF. The CDR3 DNA reads TGTGCCAGCAGCCTCTTTAGCGGGATGGGGAATGAGCAGTTCTTC.

This chain uses TRBV5-1 with TRBJ2-7; D is perhaps TRBD1 or TRBD2 (5 bases each). This CDR3 has 15 amino acids. Trimming took 0 bases from V and 9 from J, leaving 19 bases between them. In germline, CDR1 is SGHRS, CDR2 YFSETQ. For the CDR3, the DNA is TGCGCCAGCAGCTTGGGGGATCTCCCGAGGGGCGTGCAGTACTTC. The encoded protein is CASSLGDLPRGVQYF.

Of note for this clonotype: Germline and junction disagree at one end, which may indicate a read error. The chain recombines TRBV29-1 with TRBJ2-2; TRBD2 aligns across 9 bases. The CDR3 has 16 amino acids. Germline CDR1 SQVTM, CDR2 ANQGSEA. The CDR3 nucleotides read TGCAGCGTTGCTGGCGGGGGGGCCATATCAATCGGGGTGCTGTTGTTT. This translates into CSVAGGGAISIGVLLF.

About this clonotype itself: An end of the junction does not agree with germline; a read error may underlie this. The V call is TRBV6-6, the J call TRBJ1-2; possible D gene TRBD1, 6 bases. Germline V lookup: CDR1 MNHNY, CDR2 SVGAGI (reference sequence). CDR3 length: 13 amino acids. The CDR3 sequence: CASNYGGQYGYTF. The CDR3 DNA reads TGTGCCAGCAATTACGGGGGCCAATATGGCTACACCTTC.

A single count supports this clonotype. The CDR3 loop reads CAISRRQGNNEQFF. The CDR3 nucleotides are TGTGCCATCAGTCGGAGGCAGGGGAACAATGAGCAGTTCTTC. The chain recombines TRBV10-3 with TRBJ2-1; D might be TRBD1 (6 bases). Trimming cost V 5 bases and J 5 bases, with 13 bases left between them. CDR3 length equals 14 residues. CDR1 ENHRY and CDR2 SYGVKD come from the germline V gene.

Note on this clonotype: A single base separates this from a much larger clone, so it may be a read error. The V call is TRBV5-8, the J call TRBJ1-1, with 9 bases identical to TRBD1. The V segment lost 5 bases and the J segment 9 bases; nucleotides outside the gene matches: 26. CDR3 length equals 19 residues. CDR1 and CDR2 (germline): SGHTS, YDEGEE. The CDR3 nucleotides read TGTGCCAGCAGTCCCGCCCGAGGACAGGGGCGCAAGTGGTACGCTAAAGCTTTCTTT. Its protein product is CASSPARGQGRKWYAKAFF.

This clonotype appeared a few times. The rearrangement uses TRBV27 and TRBJ2-7, with TRBD2 as a possible D gene (6 bases). CDR3 size: 14 residues. Trimming cost V 5 bases and J 2 bases, with 13 bases left between them. Germline values: CDR1 MNHEY, CDR2 SMNVEV (reference sequence). This chain's CDR3 is CASSPGELTYEQYF. CDR3 DNA: TGTGCCAGCAGTCCGGGGGAATTAACCTACGAGCAGTACTTC.

V and J are TRBV28 and TRBJ2-2; 7 bases are shared with TRBD2. CDR3 length equals 17 residues. The V gene end was trimmed by 1 base and the J gene end by 7 bases; junction bases not matched to a gene: 12. CDR1 and CDR2 (germline): MDHEN, SYDVKM. The CDR3 DNA reads as TGTGCCAGCAGTTTATACGCTAACGGGGGGTTTAGCGGGGAGCTGTTTTTT. Amino acid sequence: CASSLYANGGFSGELFF. Complete variable domain (other parts from reference TRBV28 and TRBJ2-2): DVKVTQSSRYLVKRTGEKVFLECVQDMDHENMFWYRQDPGLGLRLIYFSYDVKMKEKGDIPEGYSVSREKKERFSLILESASTNQTSMYLCASSLYANGGFSGELFFGEGSRLTVL.

This clonotype has at least ten counts. This chain links TRBV6-6 with TRBJ2-7, with 7 bases matching TRBD2. Trimming at V came to 6 bases and at J to 5 bases, leaving 16 bases not matched to a gene. There are 16 residues in the CDR3. Germline V gives CDR1 MNHNY, CDR2 SVGAGI (reference sequence). This CDR3 reads CASRFSNVGEGNEQYF. The CDR3 coding sequence is TGTGCCAGCAGATTCTCCAATGTTGGGGAGGGGAACGAGCAGTACTTC.

This clonotype was observed many times. The rearrangement links TRBV6-5 to TRBJ1-4, with D tentatively TRBD1 (6 bases). The germline V and J ends were trimmed by 5 bases and 10 bases, with 11 bases remaining between them. The CDR3 runs to 12 residues. The germline gives CDR1 MNHEY, CDR2 SVGAGI. CDR3 in DNA: TGTGCCAGCAGTCGCGACAGGCGAAAACTGTTTTTT. Amino acids: CASSRDRRKLFF.

On this clonotype: One junction end disagrees with the germline gene, perhaps due to a read error. This chain links TRBV6-2 or TRBV6-3 with TRBJ2-7; no clear D gene. The CDR3 has 11 amino acids. Germline CDR1 MNHEY, CDR2 SVGEGT. As DNA, the CDR3 is TGCGCCAGCAGTTACTCGAACGAGCACTACTTC. Protein product: CASSYSNEHYF.

Comment on this clonotype: A read error may explain this, as a much larger clone is one base away. The chain joins TRBV29-1 to TRBJ1-2; D is ambiguous. CDR1 SQVTM and CDR2 ANQGSEA come from the germline V gene. The CDR3 covers 11 residues. DNA of the CDR3: TGCAGCGTTGGGCAGGCTTATGGCCACAGCTTC. It is translated as CSVGQAYGHSF.

As regards this clonotype: Compared with germline, one end of the junction differs, possibly owing to a read error. CDR3 nucleotide sequence: TGTACCAGCAGTCCAGGTCGAACCAGGAGCTCCTACGGGCAGTACTTC. It codes for CTSSPGRTRSSYGQYF. The chain joins TRBV11-1 to TRBJ2-7; no firm D call. Per the germline V gene, CDR1 is SGHAT and CDR2 is FQDESV (reference sequence). The CDR3 has 16 amino acids.